The clone carrying this T cell receptor (beta chain) was found many times. This CDR3 region has 16 residues. V lost 8 bases and J 7 bases, leaving 26 bases between the germline ends. These data belong to a study of human T cells and chemical hapten exposure. Time point of the sample: patch test 2, 6 weeks after DPC sensitization. Treatment denoted: therapeutic diphenylcyclopropenone sensitization with weekly scalp DPC. Before extraction, the whole blood was not fractionated, and total RNA was taken from it. TCRdb passed the RACE reads through MiXCR, listing each CDR3 protein once. The repertoire holds 70,000 to 95,000 distinct CDR3 sequences, around 6.7% seen once, with 1.3% in the top ten.

This chain links TRBV12-3 or TRBV12-4 with TRBJ1-1; D is possibly TRBD1 (5 bases). The material was whole blood, obtained in connection with sensitization to the hapten diphenylcyclopropenone (DPC). This TCR was sampled from a young woman with alopecia areata. Some clones in this sample may be carry-over from other donors' samples. The DNA for the CDR3 is TGTGCCAGCTCCGTTCAGTTCTCCCGGGTCAGGGTTGAAGCTTTCTTT. This codes for CASSVQFSRVRVEAFF.